The clone carrying this T cell receptor beta chain was recorded once. The data stem from a study of blood T cell repertoires in COVID-19. The germline V gene encodes CDR1 SGHTA and CDR2 FQGNSA. The CDR3 is 15 residues long. With 4 bases removed from V and 4 bases from J, the gap between germline ends came to 13 bases. Sequenced by immunoSEQ multiplex PCR; TCRdb stores in-frame clones only, minus some. The sample has around 250,000 clones, 86% seen once. This sequence originates from a man aged 25 to 45 who had recovered from COVID-19. The V call is TRBV7-2, the J call TRBJ2-2; a possible D gene is TRBD2 (6 bases). Sequencing was carried out using peripheral blood. The CDR3 loop is CASSSRLGGTGELFF. In DNA form, the CDR3 reads TGTGCCAGCAGCTCCCGACTAGGAGGCACCGGGGAGCTGTTTTTT.